This TCR beta chain is drawn from a study of T cell clonality in common variable immunodeficiency. Points from the study as a whole: In common variable immunodeficiency, TCR beta chains reportedly carried fewer deletions and N-nucleotide insertions. T cell subpopulation sequencing would be needed to explain CVID clonality.

TCRdb keeps only in-frame clones here, not all; method: immunoSEQ multiplex PCR. Altogether about 20,000 clones were found in the sample, and no singletons occur. CDR3 length: 16 amino acids. Trimming took 3 bases from V and 4 from J; bases not matched to a gene: 12. Germline CDR1 and CDR2: SGHRS and YFSETQ. As to this clone: Its antigen remains unknown. The read ends 3 residues before the CDR3 terminus; that terminus is restored from the germline J gene.

Sequenced input: peripheral blood mononuclear cells. The receptor comes from a human donor with common variable immunodeficiency. The rearrangement links TRBV5-1 to TRBJ2-5; 7 bases are a match to TRBD2. The CDR3 bases that were read are TGCGCCAGCAGCTCGGCCTTGGGGGGAGGGACAGAGACC. Translated: CASSSALGGGTET. Given in full, the CDR3 is CASSSALGGGTETQYF.